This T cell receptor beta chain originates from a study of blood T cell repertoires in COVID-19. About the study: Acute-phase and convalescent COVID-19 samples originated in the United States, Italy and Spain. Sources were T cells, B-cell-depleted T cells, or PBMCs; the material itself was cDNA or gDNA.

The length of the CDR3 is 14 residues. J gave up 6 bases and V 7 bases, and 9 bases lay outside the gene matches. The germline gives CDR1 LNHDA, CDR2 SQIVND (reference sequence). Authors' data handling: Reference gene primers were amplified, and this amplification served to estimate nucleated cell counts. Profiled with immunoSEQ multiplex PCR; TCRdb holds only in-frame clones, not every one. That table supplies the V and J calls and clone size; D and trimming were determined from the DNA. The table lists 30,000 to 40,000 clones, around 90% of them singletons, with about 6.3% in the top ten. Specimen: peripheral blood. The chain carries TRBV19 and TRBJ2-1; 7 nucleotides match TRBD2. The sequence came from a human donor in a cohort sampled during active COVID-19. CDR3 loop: CASIARGSINEQFF. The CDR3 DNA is TGTGCCAGTATAGCGCGGGGGAGTATCAATGAGCAGTTCTTC.